The clone carrying this T cell receptor (beta chain) occurred many times. The antigen is unknown. Healthy Caucasians made up all donors. TCRdb re-called the 5' RACE reads through MiXCR, storing one row per CDR3 protein. The data contain about 690,000 distinct CDR3 sequences, roughly 6.2% of them singletons. The sample is drawn from a study of identical twins. The CDR3 is made up of 14 amino acids. Trimming at V came to 5 bases and at J to 0 bases, leaving 3 bases not matched to a gene. Study-wide points: Out-of-frame alpha sequences that twins shared showed excess low generation probability. Invariant MAIT and iNKT cells could partly confound zero-insertion analyses. Fewer insertions marked abundant cord blood beta clonotypes; young adult naive trended weakly, memory not at all.

The source of this sequence is a man in his late teens or twenties in good health. Specimen: naive T cells sorted from blood. The chain recombines TRBV12-3 or TRBV12-4 with TRBJ2-7; 8 bases are shared with TRBD2. This chain's CDR3 is CASSRLANSYEQYF. The CDR3 DNA sequence: TGTGCCAGCAGTCGACTAGCGAACTCCTACGAGCAGTACTTC.